The 5 T cell receptor beta chains given below trace back to one sample, sequenced in a study of blood T cell repertoires in COVID-19. Generated by immunoSEQ multiplex PCR, the TCRdb table keeps only in-frame clones and is missing some. This table has some 310,000 clones, around 86% appearing once. Sequencing was performed on peripheral blood. These receptors all come from a man aged 45-60 years with active or convalescent COVID-19.

This chain uses TRBV6-5 with TRBJ2-7; D is unresolved. The CDR3 has 13 residues. The V and J ends lost 0 bases and 0 bases respectively, with 3 bases between them. Germline assignment: CDR1 MNHEY and CDR2 SVGAGI. The CDR3 DNA is TGTGCCAGCAGTTACTCGAGCTCCTACGAGCAGTACTTC. Its protein is CASSYSSSYEQYF.

This clone occurred once. The J gene is TRBJ2-7, the V gene TRBV5-1; TRBD2 aligns across 9 bases. Germline loops: CDR1 SGHRS, CDR2 YFSETQ. The CDR3 has 17 amino acids. After removal of 0 bases from V and 2 bases from J, the junction contained 9 bases not matched to a gene. This CDR3 reads CASSLGGSGGSTYEQYF. CDR3 DNA sequence: TGCGCCAGCAGCTTGGGAGGTAGCGGGGGATCGACCTACGAGCAGTACTTC.

The rearrangement joins TRBV18 to TRBJ2-7, with TRBD1 matching 7 bases. Germline trimming cut 3 bases from V and 6 bases from J; bases unmatched to any gene: 5. CDR3 size: 13 residues. Germline V gene data show CDR1 as KGHSH and CDR2 as LQKENI. The CDR3 here is CASSPDRDREQYF. CDR3 nucleotides: TGTGCCAGCTCACCCGACAGGGACCGCGAGCAGTACTTC.

The J gene is TRBJ1-2, the V gene TRBV4-1; 7 nucleotides match TRBD1. Germline V gives CDR1 MGHRA, CDR2 YSYEKL. CDR3 length: 16 amino acids. J was trimmed by 3 bases and V by 2 bases; bases with no gene match: 9. Here the CDR3 reads CASSQPLDRAHYGYTF. CDR3 sequence (DNA): TGCGCCAGCAGCCAACCACTAGACAGGGCTCACTATGGCTACACCTTC.

In its sample, this clone was seen once. The chain employs TRBV2 and TRBJ2-5, with 7 bases lining up with TRBD2. Germline assignment: CDR1 SNHLY and CDR2 FYNNEI. The CDR3 sequence is 15 residues long. Trimming removed 3 bases from V and 6 bases from J; junction bases left unmatched: 10. This chain's CDR3 is CASSETSGGGQTQYF. Here the CDR3 DNA reads TGTGCCAGCAGTGAGACCTCGGGAGGCGGCCAGACCCAGTACTTC. The complete variable domain, with remaining parts taken from reference TRBV2 and TRBJ2-5, reads EPEVTQTPSHQVTQMGQEVILRCVPISNHLYFYWYRQILGQKVEFLVSFYNNEISEKSEIFDDQFSVERPDGSNFTLKIRSTKLEDSAMYFCASSETSGGGQTQYFGPGTRLLVL.